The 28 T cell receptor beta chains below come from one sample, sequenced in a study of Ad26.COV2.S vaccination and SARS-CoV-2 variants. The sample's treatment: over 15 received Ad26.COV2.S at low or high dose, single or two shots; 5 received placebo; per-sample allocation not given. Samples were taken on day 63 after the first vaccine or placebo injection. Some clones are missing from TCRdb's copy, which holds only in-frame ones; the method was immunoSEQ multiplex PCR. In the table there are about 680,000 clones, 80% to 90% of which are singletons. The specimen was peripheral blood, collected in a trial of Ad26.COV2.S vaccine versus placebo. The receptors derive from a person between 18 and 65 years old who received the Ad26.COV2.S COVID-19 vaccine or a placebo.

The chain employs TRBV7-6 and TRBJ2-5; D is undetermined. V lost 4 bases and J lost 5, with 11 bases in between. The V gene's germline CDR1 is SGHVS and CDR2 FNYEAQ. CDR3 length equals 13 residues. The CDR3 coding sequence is TGTGCCAGCAGCTCAGCTTTGGCCGAGACCCAGTACTTC. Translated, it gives CASSSALAETQYF. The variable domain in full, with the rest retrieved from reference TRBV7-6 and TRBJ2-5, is GAGVSQSPRYKVTKRGQDVALRCDPISGHVSLYWYRQALGQGPEFLTYFNYEAQQDKSGLPNDRFSAERPEGSISTLTIQRTEQRDSAMYRCASSSALAETQYFGPGTRLLVL.

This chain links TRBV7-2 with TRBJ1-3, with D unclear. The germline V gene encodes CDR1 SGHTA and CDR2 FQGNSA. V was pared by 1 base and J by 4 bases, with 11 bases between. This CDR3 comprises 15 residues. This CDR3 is CASSLVPLSGNTIYF. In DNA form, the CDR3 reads TGTGCCAGCAGCTTAGTACCGTTGTCCGGAAACACCATATATTTT.

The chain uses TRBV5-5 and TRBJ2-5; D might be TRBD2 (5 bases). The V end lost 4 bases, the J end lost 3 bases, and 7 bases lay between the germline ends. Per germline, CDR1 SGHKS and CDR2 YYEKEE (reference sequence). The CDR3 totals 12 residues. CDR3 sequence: CASSREKETQYF. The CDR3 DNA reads TGTGCCAGCAGCAGGGAGAAAGAGACCCAGTACTTC.

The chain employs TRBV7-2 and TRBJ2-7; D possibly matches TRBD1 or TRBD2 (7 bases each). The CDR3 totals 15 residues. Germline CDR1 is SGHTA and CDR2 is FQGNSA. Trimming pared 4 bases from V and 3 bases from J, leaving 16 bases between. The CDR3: CASSSQGGKLYEQYF. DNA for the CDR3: TGTGCCAGCAGCTCCCAGGGGGGGAAACTCTACGAGCAGTACTTC.

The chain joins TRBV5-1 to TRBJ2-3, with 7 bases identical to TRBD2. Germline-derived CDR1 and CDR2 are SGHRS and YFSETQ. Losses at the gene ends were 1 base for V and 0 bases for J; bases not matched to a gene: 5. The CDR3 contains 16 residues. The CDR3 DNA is TGCGCCAGCAGCTTGCAAGGACTAGGTAGCACAGATACGCAGTATTTT. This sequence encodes CASSLQGLGSTDTQYF.

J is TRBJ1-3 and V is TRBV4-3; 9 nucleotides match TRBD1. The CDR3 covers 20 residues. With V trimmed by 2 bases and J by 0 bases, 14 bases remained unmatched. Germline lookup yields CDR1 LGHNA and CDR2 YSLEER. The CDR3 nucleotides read TGCGCCAGCAGCCAATCGATCCGGGACAGGGTAATCCGCTCTGGAAACACCATATATTTT. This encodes CASSQSIRDRVIRSGNTIYF.

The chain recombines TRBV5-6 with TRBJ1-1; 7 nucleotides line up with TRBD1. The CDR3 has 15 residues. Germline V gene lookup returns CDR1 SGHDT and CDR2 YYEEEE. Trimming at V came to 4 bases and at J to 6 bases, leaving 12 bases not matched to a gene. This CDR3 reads CASSLDRAVFAEAFF. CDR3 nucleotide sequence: TGTGCCAGCAGCCTCGACAGGGCGGTTTTTGCTGAAGCTTTCTTT.

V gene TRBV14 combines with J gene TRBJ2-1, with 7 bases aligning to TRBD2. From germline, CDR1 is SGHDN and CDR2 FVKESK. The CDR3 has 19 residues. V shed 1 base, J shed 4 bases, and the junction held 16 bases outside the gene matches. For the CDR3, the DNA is TGTGCCAGCAGCCAAGGGGCTATGTCGGGGAGGGCCGGTTACAATGAGCAGTTCTTC. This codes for CASSQGAMSGRAGYNEQFF.

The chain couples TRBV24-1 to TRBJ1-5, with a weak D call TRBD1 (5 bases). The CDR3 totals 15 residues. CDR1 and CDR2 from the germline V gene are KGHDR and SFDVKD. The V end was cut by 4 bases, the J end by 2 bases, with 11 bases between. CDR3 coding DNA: TGTGCCACCAGTGAGTCCGGGGGACGCAATCAGCCCCAGCATTTT. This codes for CATSESGGRNQPQHF.

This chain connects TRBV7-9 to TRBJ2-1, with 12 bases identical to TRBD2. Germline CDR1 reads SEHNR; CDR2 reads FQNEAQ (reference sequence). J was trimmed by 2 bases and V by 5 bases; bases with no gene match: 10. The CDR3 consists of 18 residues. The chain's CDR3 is CASSQLAGGPLTYNEQFF. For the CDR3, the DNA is TGTGCCAGCAGCCAGCTAGCGGGAGGGCCGCTAACCTACAATGAGCAGTTCTTC.

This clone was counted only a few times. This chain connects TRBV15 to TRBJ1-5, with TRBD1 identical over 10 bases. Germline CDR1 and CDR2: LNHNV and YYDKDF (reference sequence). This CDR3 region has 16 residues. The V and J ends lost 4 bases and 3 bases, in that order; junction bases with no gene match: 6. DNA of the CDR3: TGTGCCACCAGCAAGACGGGACAGGGGTCCAATCAGCCCCAGCATTTT. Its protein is CATSKTGQGSNQPQHF.

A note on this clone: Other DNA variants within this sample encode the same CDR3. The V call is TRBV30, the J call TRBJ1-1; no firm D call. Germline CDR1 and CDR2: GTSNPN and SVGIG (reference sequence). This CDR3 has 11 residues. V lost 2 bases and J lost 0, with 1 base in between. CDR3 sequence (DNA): TGTGCCTGGAGTCTGAACACTGAAGCTTTCTTT. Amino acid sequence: CAWSLNTEAFF.

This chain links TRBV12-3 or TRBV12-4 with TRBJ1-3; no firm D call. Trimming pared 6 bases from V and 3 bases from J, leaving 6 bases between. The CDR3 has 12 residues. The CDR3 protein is CASSPSGNTIYF. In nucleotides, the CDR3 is TGTGCCAGCAGCCCTAGTGGAAACACCATATATTTT.

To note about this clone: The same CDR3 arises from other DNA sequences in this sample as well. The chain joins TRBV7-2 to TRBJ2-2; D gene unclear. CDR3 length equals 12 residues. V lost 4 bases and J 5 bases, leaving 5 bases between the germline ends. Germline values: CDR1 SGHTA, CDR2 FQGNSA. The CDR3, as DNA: TGTGCCAGCAGCTGGGGTACCGGGGAGCTGTTTTTT. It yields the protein CASSWGTGELFF.

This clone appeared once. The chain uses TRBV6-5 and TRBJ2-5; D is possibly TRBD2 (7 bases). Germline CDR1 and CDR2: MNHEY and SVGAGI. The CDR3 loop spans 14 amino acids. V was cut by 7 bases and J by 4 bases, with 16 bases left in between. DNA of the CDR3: TGTGCCAGCACCGCAGGAGGGGGGGGAGAGACCCAGTACTTC. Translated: CASTAGGGGETQYF.

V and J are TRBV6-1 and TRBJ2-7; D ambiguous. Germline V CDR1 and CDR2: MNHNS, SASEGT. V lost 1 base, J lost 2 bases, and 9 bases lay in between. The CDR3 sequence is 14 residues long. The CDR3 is CASSEGDKAYEQYF. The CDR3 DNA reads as TGTGCCAGCAGTGAAGGTGACAAGGCCTACGAGCAGTACTTC.

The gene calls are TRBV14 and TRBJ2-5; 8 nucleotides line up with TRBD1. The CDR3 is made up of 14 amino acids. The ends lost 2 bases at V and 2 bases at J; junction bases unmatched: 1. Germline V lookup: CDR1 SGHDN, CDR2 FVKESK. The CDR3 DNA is TGTGCCAGCAGCCAAAACAGGGGGCAAGAGACCCAGTACTTC. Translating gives CASSQNRGQETQYF.

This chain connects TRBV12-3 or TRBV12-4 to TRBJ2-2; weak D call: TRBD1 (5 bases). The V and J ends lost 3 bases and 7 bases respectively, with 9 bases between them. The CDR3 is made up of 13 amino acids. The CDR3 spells CASSFRAGGELFF. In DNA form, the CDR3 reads TGTGCCAGCAGTTTCAGGGCCGGCGGGGAGCTGTTTTTT.

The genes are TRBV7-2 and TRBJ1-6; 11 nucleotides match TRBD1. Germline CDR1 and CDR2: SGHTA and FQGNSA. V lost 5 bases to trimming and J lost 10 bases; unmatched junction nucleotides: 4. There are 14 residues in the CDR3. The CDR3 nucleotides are TGTGCCAGCAGCGGGACAGGGGGGAGCTCACCCCTCCACTTT. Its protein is CASSGTGGSSPLHF.

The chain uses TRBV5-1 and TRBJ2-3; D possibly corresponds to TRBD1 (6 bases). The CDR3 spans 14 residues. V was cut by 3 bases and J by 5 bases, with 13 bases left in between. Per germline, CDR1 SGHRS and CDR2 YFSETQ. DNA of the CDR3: TGCGCCAGCAGCTCGGGACAATCGATAGATACGCAGTATTTT. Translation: CASSSGQSIDTQYF.

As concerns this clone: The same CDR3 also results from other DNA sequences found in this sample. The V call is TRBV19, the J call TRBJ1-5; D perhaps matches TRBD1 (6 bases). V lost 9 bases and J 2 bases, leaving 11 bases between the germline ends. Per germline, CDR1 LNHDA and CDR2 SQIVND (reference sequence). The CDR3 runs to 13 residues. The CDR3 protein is CASRAGGNQPQHF. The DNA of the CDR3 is TGTGCCAGCCGGGCAGGGGGCAATCAGCCCCAGCATTTT.

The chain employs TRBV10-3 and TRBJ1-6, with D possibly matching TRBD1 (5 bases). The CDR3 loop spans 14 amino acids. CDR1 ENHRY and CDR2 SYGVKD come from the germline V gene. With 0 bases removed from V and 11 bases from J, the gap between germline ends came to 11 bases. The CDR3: CAISESTDLPPLHF. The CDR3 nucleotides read TGTGCCATCAGTGAGTCGACAGATCTCCCACCCCTCCACTTT.

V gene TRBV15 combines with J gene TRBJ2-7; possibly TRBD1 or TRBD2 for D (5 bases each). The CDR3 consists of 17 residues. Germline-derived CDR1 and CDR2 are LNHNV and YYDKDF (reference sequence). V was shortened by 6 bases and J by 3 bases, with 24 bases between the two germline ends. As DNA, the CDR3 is TGTGCCACCAGAGGTCGGGGACCCTTCCGGGGCCTCTACGAGCAGTACTTC. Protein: CATRGRGPFRGLYEQYF.

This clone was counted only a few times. The DNA of the CDR3 is TGTGCCAGCAGCCAAGATCGCCCAGCGGGGGATACAGATACGCAGTATTTT. It yields the protein CASSQDRPAGDTDTQYF. This chain links TRBV3-1 (or the pseudogene TRBV3-2) with TRBJ2-3, with 8 bases that match TRBD2. CDR1 is LGHDT and CDR2 is YNNKEL in the germline V gene (reference sequence). The CDR3 loop spans 17 amino acids. After removal of 0 bases from V and 3 bases from J, the junction contained 8 bases not matched to a gene.

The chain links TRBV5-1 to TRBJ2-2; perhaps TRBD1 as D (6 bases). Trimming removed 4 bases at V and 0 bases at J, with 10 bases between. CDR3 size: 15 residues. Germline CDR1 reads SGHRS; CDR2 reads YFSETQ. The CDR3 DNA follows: TGCGCCAGCAGCCACCGGACAGCGAACACCGGGGAGCTGTTTTTT. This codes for CASSHRTANTGELFF. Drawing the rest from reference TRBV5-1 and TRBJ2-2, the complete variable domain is KAGVTQTPRYLIKTRGQQVTLSCSPISGHRSVSWYQQTPGQGLQFLFEYFSETQRNKGNFPGRFSGRQFSNSRSEMNVSTLELGDSALYLCASSHRTANTGELFFGEGSRLTVL.

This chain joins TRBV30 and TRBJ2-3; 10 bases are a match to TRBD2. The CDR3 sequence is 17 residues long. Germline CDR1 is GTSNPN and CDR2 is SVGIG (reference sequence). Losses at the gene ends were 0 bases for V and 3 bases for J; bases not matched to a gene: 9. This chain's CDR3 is CAWSVYRPSGRTDTQYF. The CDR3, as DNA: TGTGCCTGGAGTGTCTATCGGCCTAGCGGGAGAACAGATACGCAGTATTTT.

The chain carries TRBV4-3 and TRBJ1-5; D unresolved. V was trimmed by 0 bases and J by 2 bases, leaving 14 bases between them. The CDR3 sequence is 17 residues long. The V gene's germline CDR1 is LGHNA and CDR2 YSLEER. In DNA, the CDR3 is TGCGCCAGCAGCCAAGATTGGATAACTCCGGGCAATCAGCCCCAGCATTTT. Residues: CASSQDWITPGNQPQHF.

The DNA for the CDR3 is TGTGCCAGCTCACCGACCGGGACATCGGATCTGCTGTTTTTT. Residues: CASSPTGTSDLLFF. V usage is TRBV18 and J usage is TRBJ1-4; possibly TRBD1 for D (6 bases). V lost 3 bases, J lost 14 bases, and 19 bases lay in between. The germline CDR1 and CDR2 sequences are KGHSH and LQKENI. This CDR3 is 14 amino acids long.